This T cell receptor beta chain was documented in a study of radiotherapy plus CTLA-4 blockade in lung cancer. Study-wide context: 15% to 20% of patients responded objectively, and about 30% achieved disease control. Regarding the study as a whole: The best prediction of response reportedly came from early blood T cell clone dynamics, with interferon-beta. Clones derived from tumor TCRs expanded in blood after radiotherapy plus ipilimumab.

Lung cancer patients with chemo-refractory metastatic non-small-cell disease were given focal radiation plus CTLA-4 blockade with ipilimumab. As for this clone: Its antigen is still unknown.

This table comes from immunoSEQ multiplex PCR, and its TCRdb copy is limited to in-frame clones, with some not included. The repertoire includes around 99,000 clones, 88% of them detected once, and nearly 5% sits in the top ten. In germline, CDR1 is SGHTA, CDR2 FQGNSA. This CDR3 contains 17 residues. V gave up 5 bases and J gave up 8 bases; unmatched junction bases: 11. This sequence joins TRBV7-2 and TRBJ2-1; 14 bases align to TRBD2. The source was peripheral blood, collected from a patient treated with radiotherapy plus ipilimumab. The sequence came from a human donor with non-small cell lung cancer that progressed on radiotherapy plus ipilimumab. This CDR3 is CASSLSGLAGGGHEQFF. CDR3 DNA: TGTGCCAGCAGCCTATCAGGACTAGCGGGAGGTGGGCATGAGCAGTTCTTC.